Listed below are T cell receptor beta chains from one sample, sequenced in a study of blood T cell repertoires in COVID-19. Only in-frame clones appear in the TCRdb table, and some are missing; sequencing was by immunoSEQ multiplex PCR. The data show a few hundred thousand clones, about 86% seen once. The sequenced sample was peripheral blood. The receptors come from a man aged 55-75 years who had recovered from COVID-19. Both conserved end residues are part of each CDR3. D genes are given only for firm matches.

cdr3_nt	cdr3_aa	d_call	j_call	v_call
TGTGCCAGCAGCCAAGACAGGGGGCGCTTAACTCTCTATGGCTACACCTTC	CASSQDRGRLTLYGYTF	TRBD1	TRBJ1-2	TRBV6-2/TRBV6-3
TGCGCCAGCAGCCAAGATCGGGTCGCCTACAATGAGCAGTTCTTC	CASSQDRVAYNEQFF	-	TRBJ2-1	TRBV4-3
TGTGCCAGCGGGGAGGGGAACACTGAAGCTTTCTTT	CASGEGNTEAFF	-	TRBJ1-1	TRBV6-1
TGTGCCAGCAGCCATCCCCGGACTAGCGGGAGGAAGACCCAGTACTTC	CASSHPRTSGRKTQYF	TRBD2	TRBJ2-5	TRBV3-1/TRBV3-2
TGTGCCAGCTCACGGAGCGGGCGCATCACGGCAGATACGCAGTATTTT	CASSRSGRITADTQYF	-	TRBJ2-3	TRBV18
TGTGCCAGCAGCAAAATTGGACAGGGAGAAAATAGCGGGGGCCCATACAATGAGCAGTTCTTC	CASSKIGQGENSGGPYNEQFF	-	TRBJ2-1	TRBV21-1
TGTGCCAGCAGCCAAGATACAACTAGCGGGAGGGAACGGTTCTTC	CASSQDTTSGRERFF	TRBD2	TRBJ2-1	TRBV3-1/TRBV3-2
TGTGCCACCAGTGACCGGACAGGGGGCAGCTACAATGAGCAGTTCTTC	CATSDRTGGSYNEQFF	TRBD1	TRBJ2-1	TRBV24-1
TGCGCCAGCAGCTTGGTTAGGTGGGACACTAGCGGAAACAATGAGCAGTTCTTC	CASSLVRWDTSGNNEQFF	TRBD2	TRBJ2-1	TRBV5-1
TGTGCCAGCAGTGAAATGAGGGGGCTCGAGCAGTACTTC	CASSEMRGLEQYF	TRBD1	TRBJ2-7	TRBV6-1
TGTGCCAGCAGCCGAGGACAGGGTGGATCCTATAATTCACCCCTCCACTTT	CASSRGQGGSYNSPLHF	TRBD1	TRBJ1-6	TRBV3-1/TRBV3-2
TGCGCCAGCAGTGACCAACTAGCGAACAATGAGCAGTTCTTC	CASSDQLANNEQFF	TRBD2	TRBJ2-1	TRBV10-1
TGTGCCAGCAGTTTTTCCTCCAGGGGACGGAGCACTGAAGCTTTCTTT	CASSFSSRGRSTEAFF	-	TRBJ1-1	TRBV27
TGTGCCAGCAGCACGAACAGGGGTAGTGGCTACACCTTC	CASSTNRGSGYTF	TRBD1	TRBJ1-2	TRBV7-2